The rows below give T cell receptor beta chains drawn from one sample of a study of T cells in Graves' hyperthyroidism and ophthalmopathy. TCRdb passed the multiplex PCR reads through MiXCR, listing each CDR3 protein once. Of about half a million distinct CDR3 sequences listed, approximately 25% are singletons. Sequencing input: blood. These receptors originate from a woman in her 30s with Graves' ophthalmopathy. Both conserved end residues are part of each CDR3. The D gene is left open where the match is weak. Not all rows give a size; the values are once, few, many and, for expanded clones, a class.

CASSPRTRGHTGELFF TGTGCCAGCAGTCCTCGGACTAGGGGGCACACCGGGGAGCTGTTTTTT - TRBV12-3/TRBV12-4 16 once TRBJ2-2
CASSLNRGGAGQGNTEAFF TGCGCCAGCAGCTTGAATAGGGGCGGCGCCGGACAGGGGAACACTGAAGCTTTCTTT TRBD1 TRBV5-1 19 many TRBJ1-1
CASSRQGGDTEAFF TGTGCCAGCAGTAGACAGGGAGGCGACACTGAAGCTTTCTTT TRBD1 TRBV3-1 14 many TRBJ1-1
CASSIPEYYGYTF TGTGCCAGTAGTATCCCAGAATACTATGGCTACACCTTC - TRBV19 13 - TRBJ1-2
CASSQYDRSYEQYF TGTGCCAGCAGCCAATACGACAGATCCTACGAGCAGTACTTC - TRBV3-1 14 few TRBJ2-7
CASSDHPLDHYSNQPQHF TGTGCCAGCAGCGACCACCCCCTGGACCATTATAGCAATCAGCCCCAGCATTTT - TRBV4-2 18 many TRBJ1-5
CASSLGTGSPEQYF TGTGCCAGCAGCCTCGGGACAGGGAGCCCCGAGCAGTACTTC TRBD1 TRBV2 14 many TRBJ2-7
CASSGTGVETQYF TGTGCCAGCAGTGGGACAGGGGTGGAGACCCAGTACTTC TRBD1 TRBV25-1 13 few TRBJ2-5
CAWSVGRGLNTEAFF TGTGCCTGGAGTGTAGGCAGGGGATTGAACACTGAAGCTTTCTTT - TRBV30 15 - TRBJ1-1
CASSPLGQGTYEQYF TGTGCCAGCTCACCACTGGGACAGGGGACCTACGAGCAGTACTTC TRBD1 TRBV18 15 - TRBJ2-7
CASSLGLGAEAFF TGTGCCAGCAGCTTAGGCCTCGGAGCTGAAGCTTTCTTT - TRBV7-9 13 few TRBJ1-1
CSARLPYGGGPVEWLTPQETQYF TGCAGTGCTAGGCTGCCGTACGGCGGGGGGCCGGTCGAATGGCTAACTCCACAAGAGACCCAGTACTTC TRBD2 TRBV20-1 23 - TRBJ2-5
CASSVGRQSNYGYTF TGTGCCAGCAGCGTAGGCCGACAGTCTAACTATGGCTACACCTTC - TRBV9 15 - TRBJ1-2
CASVIGCWGNQPQHF TGTGCTAGTGTTATAGGGTGTTGGGGCAATCAGCCCCAGCATTTT - TRBV12-5 15 many TRBJ1-5
CASNVVPGELFF TGTGCCAGCAATGTAGTACCGGGGGAGCTGTTTTTT - TRBV12-3/TRBV12-4 12 - TRBJ2-2
CASSQEGGTSGYQETQYF TGCGCCAGCAGCCAAGAAGGGGGGACTAGCGGGTACCAAGAGACCCAGTACTTC TRBD2 TRBV4-1 18 - TRBJ2-5
CASSLQGSKNIQYF TGTGCCAGCAGCTTACAGGGGTCCAAAAACATTCAGTACTTC TRBD1 TRBV5-6 14 - TRBJ2-4